These 17 T cell receptor beta chains were sequenced from one sample in a study of metastatic and nonmetastatic thyroid tumors. TCRdb called clones again from the PCR reads with MiXCR. This table holds roughly 59,000 clones, around 15% found once. None of the patients had undergone any treatment ahead of thyroid surgery. Sequencing used blood. The receptors shown here come from a male donor with papillary thyroid cancer or a benign thyroid nodule (not recorded which). Some clones in this sample may be carry-over from other donors' samples.

Points on this clone: The germline gene is not matched at one end of the junction; a read error may be the cause. The chain recombines TRBV9 with TRBJ2-7, with a tentative D call TRBD1 (5 bases). CDR1 and CDR2 from the germline V gene are SGDLS and YYNGEE. The CDR3 contains 14 residues. The CDR3 coding sequence is TGTGCCAGCATCGTAGGGGATATCGCCCACGAGCAGTACTTC. It is translated as CASIVGDIAHEQYF.

The rearrangement uses TRBV28 and TRBJ2-7; a weak D match, TRBD2 (6 bases). Looked up from germline, CDR1 is MDHEN and CDR2 is SYDVKM. Trimming pared 7 bases from V and 4 bases from J, leaving 20 bases between. The CDR3 covers 15 residues. The CDR3 loop reads CASTPPGGAGYEQYF. The CDR3 coding sequence is TGTGCCAGCACCCCCCCTGGAGGGGCGGGGTACGAGCAGTACTTC.

This clone came up a few times. Relative to the germline gene, one junction end is altered; a read error may explain this. The CDR3 is CASSDGSIGDNVMTF. CDR3 nucleotides: TGTGCCAGCAGTGACGGGTCCATCGGGGACAACGTCATGACTTTC. The rearrangement uses TRBV6-4 and TRBJ2-6, with a tentative D call TRBD1 (6 bases). Per germline, CDR1 MRHNA and CDR2 SNTAGT. There are 15 residues in the CDR3.

This clone has just a few counts. Just one base apart from a much larger clone, this may be a read error. V usage is TRBV11-2 and J usage is TRBJ2-1; the D is unclear. Germline loops: CDR1 SGHAT, CDR2 FQNNGV. The CDR3 loop spans 12 amino acids. The V end was cut by 2 bases, the J end by 5 bases, with 4 bases between. CDR3 nucleotide sequence: TGTGCCAGCAGCTTAATTAACAATGAGCAGTTCTTC. Its translation is CASSLINNEQFF.

This clone has ten or more counts. The V and J genes are TRBV6-2 or TRBV6-3 and TRBJ2-4, with D perhaps TRBD2 (5 bases). The V gene lost 5 bases and the J gene lost 2 bases, with 10 bases spanning the gap. The CDR3 length is 14 residues. The germline gives CDR1 MNHEY, CDR2 SVGEGT. The CDR3, as DNA: TGTGCCAGCAGTCCTCCGGGATCCAAAAACATTCAGTACTTC. Protein product: CASSPPGSKNIQYF.

This clone was picked up many times. The chain links TRBV28 to TRBJ2-7, with TRBD2 matching 10 bases. With 6 bases clipped from V and 2 bases from J, the junction kept 7 bases outside the gene matches. CDR1 is MDHEN, CDR2 SYDVKM, per germline. CDR3 length: 15 amino acids. CDR3 nucleotides: TGTGCCAGCAGCCCTGGACTAGCGGCCGCCTACGAGCAGTACTTC. Its translation is CASSPGLAAAYEQYF. The whole variable domain, remainder taken from reference TRBV28 and TRBJ2-7, is DVKVTQSSRYLVKRTGEKVFLECVQDMDHENMFWYRQDPGLGLRLIYFSYDVKMKEKGDIPEGYSVSREKKERFSLILESASTNQTSMYLCASSPGLAAAYEQYFGPGTRLTVT.

This clone was recorded at least ten times. The V call is TRBV5-6, the J call TRBJ2-1; D remains ambiguous. The length of the CDR3 is 16 residues. Germline CDR1 SGHDT, CDR2 YYEEEE. Trimming removed 0 bases at V and 2 bases at J, with 12 bases between. CDR3 DNA sequence: TGTGCCAGCAGCTTGGGTAAGAGACGGCCCTACAATGAGCAGTTCTTC. Protein product: CASSLGKRRPYNEQFF.

This clone has at least ten counts. The rearrangement uses TRBV29-1 and TRBJ1-4, with 7 bases matching TRBD1. In germline, CDR1 is SQVTM, CDR2 ANQGSEA. With 5 bases clipped from V and 4 bases from J, the junction kept 7 bases outside the gene matches. The CDR3 is 14 residues long. The CDR3 is CSVSFRGGNEKLFF. In nucleotides, the CDR3 is TGCAGCGTTTCGTTCAGGGGGGGTAATGAAAAACTGTTTTTT.

About this clone: This may come from a read error, since a much larger clone is one base off. The chain links TRBV20-1 to TRBJ2-2; 7 positions match TRBD2. The CDR3 runs to 14 residues. The V and J ends lost 6 bases and 6 bases, in that order; junction bases with no gene match: 10. The germline V gene encodes CDR1 DFQATT and CDR2 SNEGSKA (reference sequence). The CDR3 coding sequence is TGCAGTGCCGCCTTGGGCGGGAGTCCCGGGGAGCTGTTTTTT. This gives the protein CSAALGGSPGELFF.

This clone was counted many times. The CDR3 nucleotides read TGTGCCAGCAGTTTAGATAAAGGTAGCACAGATACGCAGTATTTT. Its protein product is CASSLDKGSTDTQYF. The chain recombines TRBV12-3 or TRBV12-4 with TRBJ2-3, with D unclear. The CDR3 is made up of 15 amino acids. The germline V and J ends were trimmed by 1 base and 0 bases, with 8 bases remaining between them.

This sequence joins TRBV10-3 and TRBJ1-2, with no clear D. V shed 10 bases and J shed 10 bases, with 16 bases lying between them. Germline assignment: CDR1 ENHRY and CDR2 SYGVKD. This CDR3 region has 11 residues. DNA of the CDR3: TGTGCCACCGGGTGGAGTTTAGCCTACACCTTC. Protein sequence: CATGWSLAYTF.

This chain joins TRBV27 and TRBJ2-3; D gene unclear. The better agreement between TRBJ1-5 and the DNA end casts doubt on the J call. There are 14 residues in the CDR3. Germline V gene sequence: CDR1 MNHEY, CDR2 SMNVEV (reference sequence). The CDR3 protein is CASRTSSSTDTQHF. CDR3 coding DNA: TGTGCCAGCAGGACTAGTTCTAGCACAGATACTCAGCATTTT.

This clone was counted at least ten times. The rearrangement links TRBV28 to TRBJ2-3; a possible D gene is TRBD2 (5 bases). V lost 5 bases and J 2 bases, leaving 17 bases between the germline ends. This CDR3 spans 16 amino acids. Germline V CDR1 and CDR2: MDHEN, SYDVKM. CDR3 loop: CASSVESAVFTDTQYF. CDR3 in DNA: TGTGCCAGCAGTGTAGAATCAGCGGTATTCACAGATACGCAGTATTTT.

About this clone: A much larger clone differs by one base, so this may be a read error. The rearrangement joins TRBV11-1 to TRBJ2-3; the D gene could be TRBD1 or TRBD2 (5 bases each). The CDR3 is made up of 17 amino acids. The V end was cut by 4 bases, the J end by 2 bases, with 19 bases between. Looked up from germline, CDR1 is SGHAT and CDR2 is FQDESV (reference sequence). The CDR3 DNA is TGTGCCAGCAGCTGGTTACGTTCGGGACGGTCCACAGATACGCAGTATTTT. Translating gives CASSWLRSGRSTDTQYF.

On this clone itself: A read error may account for a junction end that differs from germline. The chain uses TRBV11-2 and TRBJ2-5; a possible D gene is TRBD2 (6 bases). The germline V gene has CDR1 SGHAT and CDR2 FQNNGV. This CDR3 is built from 19 residues. CDR3 loop: CASSLGFGASVVYSETHYF. Here the CDR3 DNA reads TGTGCCAGCAGCTTAGGATTCGGGGCTAGCGTGGTCTACTCGGAGACCCATTACTTC.

In this sample, this clone turned up many times. Other DNA sequences of this sample code for an identical CDR3. V is TRBV24-1 and J is TRBJ2-3; 7 bases map to TRBD1. The trim removed 10 bases at V and 0 bases at J, leaving 12 bases unmatched. The CDR3 sequence is 16 residues long. Germline CDR1 KGHDR, CDR2 SFDVKD. The CDR3 protein is CATAGKDRRSTDTQYF. CDR3 in DNA: TGTGCCACTGCAGGAAAGGACAGGCGGAGCACAGATACGCAGTATTTT.

Comments on this clone: A much larger clone is a single base away; this may be a read error. The sample contains more than one DNA sequence encoding this CDR3. The J gene is TRBJ1-1, the V gene TRBV5-5; no firm D call. The CDR3 covers 13 residues. Germline V lookup: CDR1 SGHKS, CDR2 YYEKEE (reference sequence). V was clipped by 8 bases and J by 4 bases, with 15 bases between them. CDR3 region: CASSVRISTEAFF. CDR3 DNA: TGTGCCAGTAGCGTGAGAATCTCCACTGAAGCTTTCTTT.